This T cell receptor (beta chain) was retrieved from a study of CD4 T cells in relation to SARS-CoV-2 and coronaviruses. Study-level information: TCR beta CDR3s were sequenced after roughly eleven-day antigen culture of PBMCs. Convalescent patients had median age 38.5 years, range about 20 to 75.

General study results and limits: Roughly three fifths of donors had memory CD4+ clonotypes crossrecognizing SARS-CoV-2 and common cold coronavirus spike.

Notes on this clone: As yet, its antigen is unknown.

TCRdb's copy holds only in-frame clones and misses some; the assay was immunoSEQ multiplex PCR. The table lists tens of thousands of clones, 60% to 80% of them singletons. This CDR3 is built from 20 residues. Sequenced: memory CD4+ T cells from PBMCs, cultured in vitro. This clonotype was sampled from an adult with COVID-19. The gene calls are TRBV21-1 and TRBJ2-5; no DNA check was done on the table's D call, TRBD1. TRBV21-1 is given as a pseudogene. The CDR3 DNA sequence: TGTGCCAGCAGCAAGGACCCATTCATTGTCCCCGTATGGACAGAAGAGACCCAGTACTTC. This translates into CASSKDPFIVPVWTEETQYF.